This T cell receptor beta chain is drawn from a study of CD8 T cells in ankylosing spondylitis. A word on this clonotype: No antigen is known for it.

This CDR3 spans 15 amino acids. Trimming left V 2 bases short and J 0 bases short, with 5 bases between. Germline values: CDR1 LGHDT, CDR2 YNNKEL (reference sequence). One entry per CDR3 protein, called by TCRdb with MiXCR from the 5' RACE reads. In the table there are some 220,000 distinct CDR3 sequences, roughly 6.6% of which are singletons. Study outcomes and limitations: Disease-linked clones reportedly showed significant enrichment in matched ankylosing spondylitis synovial fluid. Several of the motif variants were reported before in synovial fluid and blood from reactive arthritis. Ankylosing spondylitis blood appeared to carry a characteristic TCR beta motif of roughly 8 highly homologous variants.

The receptor was isolated from a male donor with ankylosing spondylitis. The genes are TRBV3-1 and TRBJ2-6, with unresolved D. Sequencing was done on a sample of blood, either unsorted or a sorted T cell fraction (not recorded which). CDR3 nucleotide sequence: TGTGCCAGCAGCCAATCGATCTCTGGGGCCAACGTCCTGACTTTC. Its translation: CASSQSISGANVLTF.